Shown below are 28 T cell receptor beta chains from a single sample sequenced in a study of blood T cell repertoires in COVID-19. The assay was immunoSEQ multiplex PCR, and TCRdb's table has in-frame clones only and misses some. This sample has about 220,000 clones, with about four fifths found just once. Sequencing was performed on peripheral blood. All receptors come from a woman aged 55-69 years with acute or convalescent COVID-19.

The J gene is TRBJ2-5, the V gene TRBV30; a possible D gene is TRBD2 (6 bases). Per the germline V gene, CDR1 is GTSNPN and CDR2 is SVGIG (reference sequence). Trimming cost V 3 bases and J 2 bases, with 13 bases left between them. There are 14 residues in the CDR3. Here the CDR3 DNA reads TGTGCCTGGAGGGGCGGGGCCCGACAAGAGACCCAGTACTTC. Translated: CAWRGGARQETQYF.

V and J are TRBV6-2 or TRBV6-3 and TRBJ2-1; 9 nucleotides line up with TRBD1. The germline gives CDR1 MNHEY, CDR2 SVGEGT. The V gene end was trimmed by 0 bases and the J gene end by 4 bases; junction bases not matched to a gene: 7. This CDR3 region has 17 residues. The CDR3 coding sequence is TGTGCCAGCAGTTACTCCAAGAGGACAGGGGATTACAATGAGCAGTTCTTC. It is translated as CASSYSKRTGDYNEQFF.

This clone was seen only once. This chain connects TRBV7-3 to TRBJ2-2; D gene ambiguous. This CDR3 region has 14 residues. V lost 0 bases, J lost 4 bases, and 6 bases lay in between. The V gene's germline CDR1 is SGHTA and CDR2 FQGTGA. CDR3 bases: TGTGCCAGCAGCTTAACTGCCAGCACCGGGGAGCTGTTTTTT. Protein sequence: CASSLTASTGELFF.

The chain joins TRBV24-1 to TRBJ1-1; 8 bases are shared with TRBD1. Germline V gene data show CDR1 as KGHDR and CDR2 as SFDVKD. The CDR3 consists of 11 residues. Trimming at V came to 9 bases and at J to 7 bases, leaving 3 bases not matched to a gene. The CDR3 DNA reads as TGTGCCACCCCTGACAGGGGTGAAGCTTTCTTT. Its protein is CATPDRGEAFF.

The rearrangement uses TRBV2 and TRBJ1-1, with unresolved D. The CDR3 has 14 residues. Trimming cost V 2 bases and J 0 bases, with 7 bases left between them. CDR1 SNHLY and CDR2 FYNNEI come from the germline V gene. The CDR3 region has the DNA TGTGCCAGCAGTGAACGTCAGGTGAACACTGAAGCTTTCTTT. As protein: CASSERQVNTEAFF. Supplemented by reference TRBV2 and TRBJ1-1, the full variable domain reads EPEVTQTPSHQVTQMGQEVILRCVPISNHLYFYWYRQILGQKVEFLVSFYNNEISEKSEIFDDQFSVERPDGSNFTLKIRSTKLEDSAMYFCASSERQVNTEAFFGQGTRLTVV.

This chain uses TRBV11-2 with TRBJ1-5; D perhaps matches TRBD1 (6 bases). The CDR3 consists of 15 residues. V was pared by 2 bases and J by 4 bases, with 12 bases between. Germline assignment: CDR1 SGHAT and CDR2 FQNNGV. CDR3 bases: TGTGCCAGCAGCTTACTGGCAGGGGATAATCAGCCCCAGCATTTT. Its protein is CASSLLAGDNQPQHF.

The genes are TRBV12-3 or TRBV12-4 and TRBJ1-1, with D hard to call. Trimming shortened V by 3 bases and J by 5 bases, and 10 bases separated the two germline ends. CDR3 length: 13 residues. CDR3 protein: CASSFNQRTEAFF. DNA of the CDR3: TGTGCCAGCAGTTTTAACCAGAGGACTGAAGCTTTCTTT.

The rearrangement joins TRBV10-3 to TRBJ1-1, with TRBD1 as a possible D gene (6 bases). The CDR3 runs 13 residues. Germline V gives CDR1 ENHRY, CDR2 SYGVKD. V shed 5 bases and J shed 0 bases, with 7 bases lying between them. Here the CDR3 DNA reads TGTGCCATCAGTCGGACAGTGAACACTGAAGCTTTCTTT. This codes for CAISRTVNTEAFF.

CDR3 loop: CASRAGQGAETYEQYF. CDR3 in DNA: TGTGCCAGCAGAGCAGGACAGGGGGCGGAAACATACGAGCAGTACTTC. V usage is TRBV6-6 and J usage is TRBJ2-7; 11 bases line up with TRBD1. Germline V gene lookup returns CDR1 MNHNY and CDR2 SVGAGI (reference sequence). The V segment lost 6 bases and the J segment 4 bases; nucleotides outside the gene matches: 11. The CDR3 runs 16 residues.

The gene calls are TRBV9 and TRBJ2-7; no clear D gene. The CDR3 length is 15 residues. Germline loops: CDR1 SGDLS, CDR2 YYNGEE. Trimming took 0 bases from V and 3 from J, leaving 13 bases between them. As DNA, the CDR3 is TGTGCCAGCAGCGTAGGGGCAGGAAACATCTACGAGCAGTACTTC. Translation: CASSVGAGNIYEQYF.

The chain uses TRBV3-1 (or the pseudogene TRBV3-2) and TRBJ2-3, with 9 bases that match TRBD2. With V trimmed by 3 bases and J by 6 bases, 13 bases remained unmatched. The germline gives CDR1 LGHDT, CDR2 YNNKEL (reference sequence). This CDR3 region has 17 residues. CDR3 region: CASSQSHGGGASDTQYF. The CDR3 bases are TGTGCCAGCAGCCAGAGTCATGGCGGGGGGGCGTCGGATACGCAGTATTTT.

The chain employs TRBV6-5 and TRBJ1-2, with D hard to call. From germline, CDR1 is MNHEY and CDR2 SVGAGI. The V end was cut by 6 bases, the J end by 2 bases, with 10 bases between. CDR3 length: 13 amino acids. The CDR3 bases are TGTGCCAGCAGATACCGGGTGAACTATGGCTACACCTTC. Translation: CASRYRVNYGYTF.

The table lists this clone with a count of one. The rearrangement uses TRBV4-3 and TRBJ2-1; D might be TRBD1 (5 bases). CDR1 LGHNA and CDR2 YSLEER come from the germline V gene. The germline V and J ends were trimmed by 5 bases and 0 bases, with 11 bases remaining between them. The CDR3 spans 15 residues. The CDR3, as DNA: TGCGCCAGCAGCAAACAGGTTTACTCCTACAATGAGCAGTTCTTC. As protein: CASSKQVYSYNEQFF.

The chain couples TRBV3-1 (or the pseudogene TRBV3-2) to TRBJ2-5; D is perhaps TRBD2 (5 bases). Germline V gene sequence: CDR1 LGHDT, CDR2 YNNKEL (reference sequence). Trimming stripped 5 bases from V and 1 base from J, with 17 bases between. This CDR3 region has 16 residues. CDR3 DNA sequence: TGTGCCAGCAGCGGCGGGCGGGCCCTCACCCAAGAGACCCAGTACTTC. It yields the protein CASSGGRALTQETQYF.

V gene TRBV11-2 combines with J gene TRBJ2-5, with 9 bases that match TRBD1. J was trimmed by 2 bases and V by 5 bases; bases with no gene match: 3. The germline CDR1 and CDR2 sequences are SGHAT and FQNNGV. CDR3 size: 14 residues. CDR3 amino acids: CASSPGTGQETQYF. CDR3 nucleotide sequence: TGTGCCAGCAGCCCCGGGACAGGGCAAGAGACCCAGTACTTC.

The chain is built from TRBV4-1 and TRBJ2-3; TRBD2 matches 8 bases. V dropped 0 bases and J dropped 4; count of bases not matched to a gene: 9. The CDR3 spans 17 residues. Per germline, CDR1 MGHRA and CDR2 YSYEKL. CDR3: CASSQESTGGPPDTQYF. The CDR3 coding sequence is TGCGCCAGCAGCCAAGAATCAACGGGGGGGCCGCCAGATACGCAGTATTTT.

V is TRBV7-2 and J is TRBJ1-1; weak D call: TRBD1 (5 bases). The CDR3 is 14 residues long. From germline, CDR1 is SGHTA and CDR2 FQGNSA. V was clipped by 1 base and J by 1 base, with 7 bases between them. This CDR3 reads CASSLGTGNTEAFF. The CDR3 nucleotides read TGTGCCAGCAGCTTAGGCACAGGGAACACTGAAGCTTTCTTT.

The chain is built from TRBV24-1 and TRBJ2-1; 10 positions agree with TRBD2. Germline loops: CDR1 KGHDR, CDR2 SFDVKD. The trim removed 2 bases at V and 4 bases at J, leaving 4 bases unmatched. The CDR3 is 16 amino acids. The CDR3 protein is CATSDSLAGVYNEQFF. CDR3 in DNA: TGTGCCACCAGTGATTCTCTAGCGGGGGTATACAATGAGCAGTTCTTC.

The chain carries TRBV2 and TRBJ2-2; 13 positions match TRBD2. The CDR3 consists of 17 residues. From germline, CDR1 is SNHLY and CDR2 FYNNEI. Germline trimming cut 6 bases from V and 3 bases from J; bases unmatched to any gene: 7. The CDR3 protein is CASRRLAGGPYTGELFF. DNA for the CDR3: TGTGCCAGCAGGCGACTAGCGGGGGGCCCCTACACCGGGGAGCTGTTTTTT.

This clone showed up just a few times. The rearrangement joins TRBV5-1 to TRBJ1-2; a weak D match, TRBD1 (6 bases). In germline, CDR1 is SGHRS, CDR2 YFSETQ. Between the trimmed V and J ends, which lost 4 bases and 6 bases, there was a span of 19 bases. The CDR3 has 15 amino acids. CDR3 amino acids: CASSNGGAGTHGYTF. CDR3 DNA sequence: TGCGCCAGCAGCAATGGGGGCGCAGGGACCCATGGCTACACCTTC.

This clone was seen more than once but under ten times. The CDR3 sequence is CASSYRTTFTDTQYF. CDR3 in DNA: TGTGCCAGCAGTTATAGGACTACCTTCACAGATACGCAGTATTTT. V usage is TRBV28 and J usage is TRBJ2-3; D perhaps matches TRBD2 (6 bases). This CDR3 contains 15 residues. Trimming stripped 4 bases from V and 2 bases from J, with 13 bases between. The V gene's germline CDR1 is MDHEN and CDR2 SYDVKM. The whole variable domain, remainder taken from reference TRBV28 and TRBJ2-3, is DVKVTQSSRYLVKRTGEKVFLECVQDMDHENMFWYRQDPGLGLRLIYFSYDVKMKEKGDIPEGYSVSREKKERFSLILESASTNQTSMYLCASSYRTTFTDTQYFGPGTRLTVL.

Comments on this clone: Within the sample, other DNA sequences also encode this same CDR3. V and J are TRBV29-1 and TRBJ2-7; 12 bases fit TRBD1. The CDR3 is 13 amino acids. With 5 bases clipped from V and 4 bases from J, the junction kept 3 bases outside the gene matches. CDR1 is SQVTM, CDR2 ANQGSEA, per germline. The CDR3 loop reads CSVRGQGAYEQYF. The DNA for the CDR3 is TGCAGCGTTAGGGGACAGGGGGCTTACGAGCAGTACTTC.

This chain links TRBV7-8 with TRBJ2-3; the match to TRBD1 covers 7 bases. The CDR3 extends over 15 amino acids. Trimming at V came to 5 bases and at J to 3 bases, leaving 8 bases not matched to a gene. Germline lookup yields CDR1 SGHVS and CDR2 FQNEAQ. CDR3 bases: TGTGCCAGCAGCCCCCGACAGGGCGGTACAGATACGCAGTATTTT. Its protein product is CASSPRQGGTDTQYF.

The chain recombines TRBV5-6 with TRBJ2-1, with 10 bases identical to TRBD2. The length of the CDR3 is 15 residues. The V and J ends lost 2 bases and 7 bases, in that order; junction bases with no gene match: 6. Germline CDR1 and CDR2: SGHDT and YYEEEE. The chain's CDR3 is CASSFGGLALNEQFF. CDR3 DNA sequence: TGTGCCAGCAGCTTTGGGGGACTAGCGCTAAATGAGCAGTTCTTC. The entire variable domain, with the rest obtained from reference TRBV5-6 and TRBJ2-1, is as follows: DAGVTQSPTHLIKTRGQQVTLRCSPKSGHDTVSWYQQALGQGPQFIFQYYEEEERQRGNFPDRFSGHQFPNYSSELNVNALLLGDSALYLCASSFGGLALNEQFFGPGTRLTVL.

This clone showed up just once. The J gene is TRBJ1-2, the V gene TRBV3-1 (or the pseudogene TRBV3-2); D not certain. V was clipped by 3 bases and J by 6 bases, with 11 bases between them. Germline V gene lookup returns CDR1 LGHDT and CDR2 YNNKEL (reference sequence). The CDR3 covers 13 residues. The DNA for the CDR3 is TGTGCCAGCAGCCAGCCAGGCCCTAATGGCTACACCTTC. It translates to CASSQPGPNGYTF.

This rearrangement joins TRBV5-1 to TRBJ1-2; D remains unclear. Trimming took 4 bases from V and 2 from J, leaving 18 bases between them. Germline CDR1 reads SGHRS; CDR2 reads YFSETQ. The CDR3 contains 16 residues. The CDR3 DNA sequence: TGCGCCAGCAGCCGCGAGTTGGGTTCGGGAAACTATGGCTACACCTTC. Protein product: CASSRELGSGNYGYTF.

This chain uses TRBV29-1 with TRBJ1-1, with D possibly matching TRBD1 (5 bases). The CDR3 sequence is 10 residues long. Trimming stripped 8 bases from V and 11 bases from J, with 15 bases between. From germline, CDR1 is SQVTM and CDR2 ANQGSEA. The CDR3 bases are TGCAGCATTCATGATGGGGGGGCTTTCTTT. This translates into CSIHDGGAFF.

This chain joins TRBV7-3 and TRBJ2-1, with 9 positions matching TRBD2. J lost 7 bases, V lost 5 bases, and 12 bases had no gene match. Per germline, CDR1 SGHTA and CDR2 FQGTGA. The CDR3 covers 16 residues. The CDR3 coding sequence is TGTGCCAGCAGCACAACACTAGCGGGTATGTTGAATGAGCAGTTCTTC. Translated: CASSTTLAGMLNEQFF.